Each of the 18 T cell receptor beta chains below was sequenced from the same sample in a study of cytomegalovirus exposure and HLA in healthy donors. PCR was performed using 60 Vbeta and 13 Jbeta primers. Sequencing used immunoSEQ multiplex PCR; TCRdb keeps in-frame clones, though not all of them. The data show 180,000 or so clones, approximately 79% seen once. The sequenced material came from PBMCs. The receptors shown here come from a middle-aged man in good health and CMV-seropositive.

The V and J genes are TRBV30 and TRBJ1-5; D gene uncertain. Trimming took off 2 bases at V and 4 bases at J, with 9 bases between the two ends. This CDR3 is 13 amino acids long. Germline V gene lookup returns CDR1 GTSNPN and CDR2 SVGIG (reference sequence). DNA of the CDR3: TGTGCCTGGAGTTTTTCTTATAATCAGCCCCAGCATTTT. This encodes CAWSFSYNQPQHF.

The chain uses TRBV7-9 and TRBJ2-7; D unresolved. The CDR3 is 14 residues long. Germline V lookup: CDR1 SEHNR, CDR2 FQNEAQ (reference sequence). With 6 bases removed from V and 1 base from J, the gap between germline ends came to 13 bases. CDR3 region: CASSEAGTSYEQYF. Here the CDR3 DNA reads TGTGCCAGCAGTGAAGCTGGTACTTCCTACGAGCAGTACTTC.

This chain joins TRBV2 and TRBJ2-1; 8 bases align to TRBD1. With 11 bases clipped from V and 9 bases from J, the junction kept 6 bases outside the gene matches. The CDR3 loop spans 11 amino acids. Per the germline V gene, CDR1 is SNHLY and CDR2 is FYNNEI. CDR3 bases: TGTGCCGGCCGGACAGGGATTGAGCAGTTCTTC. This gives the protein CAGRTGIEQFF.

V usage is TRBV18 and J usage is TRBJ1-5; D remains ambiguous. V lost 3 bases and J lost 7, with 13 bases in between. The CDR3 covers 14 residues. Germline-derived CDR1 and CDR2 are KGHSH and LQKENI. This CDR3 is CASSPSMGDQPQHF. The CDR3 nucleotides read TGTGCCAGCTCACCGTCTATGGGAGACCAGCCCCAGCATTTT.

The chain links TRBV19 to TRBJ1-2; D gene uncertain. CDR3 size: 13 residues. V was pared by 3 bases and J by 2 bases, with 7 bases between. Germline assignment: CDR1 LNHDA and CDR2 SQIVND (reference sequence). The CDR3 reads CASSISPNYGYTF. CDR3 sequence (DNA): TGTGCCAGTAGTATTAGCCCGAACTATGGCTACACCTTC.

The chain uses TRBV5-4 and TRBJ1-6, with a weak D call TRBD1 (5 bases). Trimming pared 4 bases from V and 8 bases from J, leaving 13 bases between. CDR1 and CDR2 from the germline V gene are SGHNT and YYREEE (reference sequence). The CDR3 sequence is 14 residues long. The CDR3 DNA is TGTGCCAGCAGCCCCCGAAGGGGTGATTCACCCCTCCACTTT. This sequence encodes CASSPRRGDSPLHF.

The chain couples TRBV10-1 to TRBJ1-1; no reliable D call. Looked up from germline, CDR1 is WNHNN and CDR2 is SYGVQD (reference sequence). V gave up 4 bases and J gave up 1 base, with 7 bases separating them. This CDR3 has 13 residues. The CDR3 protein is CASSAQANTEAFF. For the CDR3, the DNA is TGCGCCAGCAGTGCTCAGGCGAACACTGAAGCTTTCTTT.

J is TRBJ2-1 and V is TRBV7-3, with 7 bases matching TRBD1. CDR3 length equals 15 residues. The germline CDR1 and CDR2 sequences are SGHTA and FQGTGA. J lost 4 bases, V lost 1 base, and 4 bases had no gene match. Here the CDR3 reads CASSLRTGAYNEQFF. The CDR3 bases are TGTGCCAGCAGCTTAAGAACAGGGGCTTACAATGAGCAGTTCTTC.

This clone was observed a few times. The V and J genes are TRBV5-1 and TRBJ1-3, with a possible D match to TRBD1 (5 bases). Trimming pared 0 bases from V and 0 bases from J, leaving 7 bases between. The germline gives CDR1 SGHRS, CDR2 YFSETQ. CDR3 length: 15 residues. The CDR3 sequence: CASSLAGISGNTIYF. CDR3 DNA sequence: TGCGCCAGCAGCTTGGCAGGGATCTCTGGAAACACCATATATTTT.

This clone occurred once. This chain links TRBV18 with TRBJ1-1; D is unclear. Germline V CDR1 and CDR2: KGHSH, LQKENI. The CDR3 totals 14 residues. V lost 3 bases to trimming and J lost 5 bases, with 13 bases between them. The CDR3 DNA is TGTGCCAGCTCACCTAGTATCGGGATAACTGAAGCTTTCTTT. This gives the protein CASSPSIGITEAFF.

The genes are TRBV18 and TRBJ1-1; no definite D call. The CDR3 sequence is 14 residues long. The germline V gene encodes CDR1 KGHSH and CDR2 LQKENI. V shed 3 bases and J shed 1 base, with 9 bases lying between them. The CDR3 DNA sequence: TGTGCCAGCTCACCCGGAGACCCGAACACTGAAGCTTTCTTT. Its protein product is CASSPGDPNTEAFF.

The chain couples TRBV4-1 to TRBJ2-1; 12 bases match TRBD2. There are 18 residues in the CDR3. Germline assignment: CDR1 MGHRA and CDR2 YSYEKL. The ends lost 1 base at V and 3 bases at J; junction bases unmatched: 7. The CDR3 sequence is CASSQASSGRAGYNEQFF. CDR3 DNA sequence: TGCGCCAGCAGCCAAGCTTCTAGCGGGAGGGCCGGCTACAATGAGCAGTTCTTC.

This clone turned up a few times. The chain employs TRBV27 and TRBJ1-5; 7 bases align to TRBD1. Trimming removed 7 bases from V and 1 base from J; junction bases left unmatched: 19. This CDR3 region has 19 residues. Germline-derived CDR1 and CDR2 are MNHEY and SMNVEV (reference sequence). The CDR3 here is CASNRRRGGASGSNQPQHF. CDR3 DNA sequence: TGTGCCAGCAACCGACGGAGAGGGGGCGCGTCGGGGAGCAATCAGCCCCAGCATTTT.

Of note for this clone: At one end the junction does not follow the germline gene, possibly because of a read error. V usage is TRBV6-1 and J usage is TRBJ2-4, with TRBD1 identical over 7 bases. CDR1 and CDR2 (germline): MNHNS, SASEGT. The CDR3 loop spans 11 amino acids. The CDR3 here is CAQGDKNIQYF. For the CDR3, the DNA is TGCGCTCAGGGGGACAAAAACATTCAGTACTTC.

V usage is TRBV19 and J usage is TRBJ1-2; D remains unclear. This CDR3 region has 15 residues. Germline-derived CDR1 and CDR2 are LNHDA and SQIVND (reference sequence). Trimming pared 3 bases from V and 4 bases from J, leaving 15 bases between. The CDR3 nucleotides read TGTGCCAGTAGTATGGACTTTACGGAAAGCTATGGCTACACCTTC. Its translation: CASSMDFTESYGYTF.

The chain uses TRBV11-2 and TRBJ2-7; 14 bases agree with TRBD2. Germline V CDR1 and CDR2: SGHAT, FQNNGV. With V trimmed by 5 bases and J by 4 bases, 4 bases remained unmatched. The CDR3 consists of 15 residues. The CDR3 protein is CASSPGTSGSYEQYF. DNA of the CDR3: TGTGCCAGCAGCCCCGGGACTAGCGGGAGTTACGAGCAGTACTTC.

This clone was observed a few times. The V and J genes are TRBV5-6 and TRBJ2-3, with TRBD1 matching 7 bases. The J segment lost 1 base and the V segment lost 2 bases, leaving 1 base of the junction unmatched. The germline CDR1 and CDR2 sequences are SGHDT and YYEEEE. CDR3 size: 14 residues. In DNA, the CDR3 is TGTGCCAGCAGCTTTACAGGGGGCACAGATACGCAGTATTTT. The encoded protein is CASSFTGGTDTQYF.

This rearrangement joins TRBV18 to TRBJ1-2; the match to TRBD1 covers 7 bases. The CDR3 has 14 residues. V trimming: 3 bases; J trimming: 5 bases; junction bases outside the gene matches: 6. Germline-derived CDR1 and CDR2 are KGHSH and LQKENI. CDR3 region: CASSPSGGEYGYTF. The CDR3 nucleotides are TGTGCCAGCTCACCCTCAGGGGGAGAATATGGCTACACCTTC.